The 30 T cell receptor beta chains given below trace back to one sample, sequenced in a study of vaccination and CD4 T cells after COVID-19. With the Oncomine TCR Beta short-read assay, DNA from cultured CD4+ T cells was sequenced. TCRdb re-analysed the PCR reads in MiXCR, keeping a single row per CDR3 protein. The sample has 9,500 to 15,000 distinct CDR3 sequences, roughly three fifths seen once; the top ten hold roughly 10%. Antigens of these TCRs are unknown. Treatment reported: roughly 11-day PBMC culture with coronavirus spike peptide pools or control peptides (ViraFEST assay). Sequenced material: CD4+ T cells from blood, cultured in vitro, taken before SARS-CoV-2 vaccination. The receptors come from a human donor who had recovered from COVID-19.

This clonotype was detected only a few times. DNA of the CDR3: TGCAGTGCCCAGCGGGAGGGCGGGAGTGAGCAGTTCTTC. It specifies CSAQREGGSEQFF. The V call is TRBV20-1, the J call TRBJ2-1, with 10 bases identical to TRBD2. The junction had 8 bases not matched to a gene; V was cut back by 6 bases and J by 9 bases. The V gene's germline CDR1 is DFQATT and CDR2 SNEGSKA (reference sequence). CDR3 size: 13 residues.

This chain joins TRBV6-5 and TRBJ2-2; 7 bases align to TRBD1. The CDR3 loop spans 14 amino acids. With V trimmed by 2 bases and J by 8 bases, 5 bases remained unmatched. The germline gives CDR1 MNHEY, CDR2 SVGAGI. CDR3 sequence (DNA): TGTGCCAGCAGTTACATACAGGGGTCAGGGGAGCTGTTTTTT. Its translation is CASSYIQGSGELFF.

The genes are TRBV7-2 and TRBJ1-2; maybe TRBD1 (5 bases). V was shortened by 5 bases and J by 4 bases, with 17 bases between the two germline ends. CDR3 length: 15 amino acids. The germline gives CDR1 SGHTA, CDR2 FQGNSA. The CDR3, as DNA: TGTGCCAGCAGCCTCCGGGGACGGGGGGTCTATGGCTACACCTTC. It translates to CASSLRGRGVYGYTF.

This clonotype was seen only once. The chain carries TRBV2 and TRBJ1-1; D is undetermined. The CDR3 is made up of 15 amino acids. CDR1 and CDR2 (germline): SNHLY, FYNNEI. V shed 4 bases and J shed 1 base, with 13 bases lying between them. CDR3 protein: CASSVTKGRNTEAFF. The CDR3 bases are TGTGCCAGCAGTGTTACCAAGGGAAGGAACACTGAAGCTTTCTTT. The full variable domain, completed using reference TRBV2 and TRBJ1-1, is EPEVTQTPSHQVTQMGQEVILRCVPISNHLYFYWYRQILGQKVEFLVSFYNNEISEKSEIFDDQFSVERPDGSNFTLKIRSTKLEDSAMYFCASSVTKGRNTEAFFGQGTRLTVV.

The rearrangement uses TRBV7-3 and TRBJ2-1; TRBD2 matches at 14 bases. V was clipped by 2 bases and J by 5 bases; unmatched bases: 5. The CDR3 has 17 residues. Germline V gene lookup returns CDR1 SGHTA and CDR2 FQGTGA. This chain's CDR3 is CASSLDRTSGGNNEQFF. The DNA for the CDR3 is TGTGCCAGCAGCTTAGACAGGACTAGCGGGGGGAACAATGAGCAGTTCTTC.

The chain combines TRBV20-1 with TRBJ2-7, with TRBD2 matching 12 bases. J lost 3 bases, V lost 5 bases, and 11 bases had no gene match. The V gene's germline CDR1 is DFQATT and CDR2 SNEGSKA (reference sequence). CDR3 length: 16 amino acids. CDR3 DNA sequence: TGCAGTGCTGAGGGACTAGCGGGCAAAAGCATCTACGAGCAGTACTTC. Translation: CSAEGLAGKSIYEQYF.

For this clonotype: The junction shows a germline mismatch at one end, possibly a read error. V usage is TRBV7-2 and J usage is TRBJ2-5; D unclear. From germline, CDR1 is SGHTA and CDR2 FQGNSA. The CDR3 covers 18 residues. CDR3 in amino acids: CASSLGRIARALKETRYF. In nucleotides, the CDR3 is TGTGCCAGCAGCTTAGGAAGAATAGCACGAGCGTTAAAAGAGACCCGGTACTTC.

V usage is TRBV27 and J usage is TRBJ2-3; 11 bases match TRBD1. V trimming: 8 bases; J trimming: 2 bases; junction bases outside the gene matches: 3. The germline CDR1 and CDR2 sequences are MNHEY and SMNVEV (reference sequence). This CDR3 has 14 amino acids. The CDR3 is CASVDRGHTDTQYF. In DNA form, the CDR3 reads TGTGCCAGCGTGGACAGGGGGCACACAGATACGCAGTATTTT.

The chain has TRBV20-1 and TRBJ1-5, with D uncertain. CDR1 DFQATT and CDR2 SNEGSKA come from the germline V gene (reference sequence). The V gene lost 3 bases and the J gene lost 5 bases, with 17 bases spanning the gap. This CDR3 has 15 amino acids. CDR3 residues: CSASLFRGVDQPQHF. The CDR3 DNA reads as TGCAGTGCTAGTTTGTTTCGGGGAGTAGATCAGCCCCAGCATTTT.

There are a few counts of this clonotype. This chain links TRBV7-8 with TRBJ2-5; D may be TRBD1 (6 bases). Germline assignment: CDR1 SGHVS and CDR2 FQNEAQ. The CDR3 is 17 residues long. V lost 1 base and J 5 bases, leaving 20 bases between the germline ends. The CDR3 DNA follows: TGTGCCAGCAGCTTAGTTCCGCTCCCTCAGAGGGGGGAGACCCAGTACTTC. Its protein product is CASSLVPLPQRGETQYF.

This clonotype was recorded once. The chain links TRBV10-3 to TRBJ2-2, with TRBD2 identical over 11 bases. Germline CDR1 reads ENHRY; CDR2 reads SYGVKD. This CDR3 contains 15 residues. With 3 bases clipped from V and 5 bases from J, the junction kept 2 bases outside the gene matches. CDR3 in DNA: TGTGCCATCAGTGATAGCGGGAGGGAAACCGGGGAGCTGTTTTTT. It encodes CAISDSGRETGELFF.

V and J are TRBV24-1 and TRBJ1-1; D is unresolved. CDR3 length: 13 residues. CDR1 is KGHDR, CDR2 SFDVKD, per germline. Trimming left V 0 bases short and J 4 bases short, with 5 bases between. In DNA form, the CDR3 reads TGTGCCACCAGTGATTTGCGGGGCACTGAAGCTTTCTTT. It yields the protein CATSDLRGTEAFF.

The V and J genes are TRBV7-2 and TRBJ2-5, with TRBD2 matching 7 bases. This CDR3 has 14 residues. The trim removed 3 bases at V and 1 base at J, leaving 2 bases unmatched. Looked up from germline, CDR1 is SGHTA and CDR2 is FQGNSA. The CDR3 bases are TGTGCCAGCAGCTTGGGCGGGGGCCAAGAGACCCAGTACTTC. Translating gives CASSLGGGQETQYF.

The chain links TRBV10-2 to TRBJ1-2; D is uncertain. The germline V and J ends were trimmed by 3 bases and 4 bases, with 3 bases remaining between them. Germline assignment: CDR1 WSHSY and CDR2 SAAADI. The CDR3 runs 11 residues. The CDR3 DNA follows: TGCGCCAGCAGTGACAGCTATGGCTACACCTTC. This sequence encodes CASSDSYGYTF.

This clonotype is labeled medium-sized. CDR3 bases: TGTGCCAGCAGTTGGAGTTCGGACACCGGGGAGCTGTTTTTT. Its translation is CASSWSSDTGELFF. V gene TRBV6-2 or TRBV6-3 combines with J gene TRBJ2-2; D not certain. CDR3 size: 14 residues. V shed 4 bases and J shed 3 bases, with 9 bases lying between them. In germline, CDR1 is MNHEY, CDR2 SVGEGT.

J is TRBJ2-1 and V is TRBV6-1; perhaps TRBD2 as D (6 bases). The germline V gene has CDR1 MNHNS and CDR2 SASEGT. The CDR3 contains 15 residues. V lost 6 bases to trimming and J lost 5 bases, with 17 bases between them. The chain's CDR3 is CASREGLAANNEQFF. Written as DNA, the CDR3 is TGTGCCAGCAGGGAGGGGCTAGCCGCAAACAATGAGCAGTTCTTC.

The V and J genes are TRBV11-3 and TRBJ2-3; D tentatively reads TRBD1 or TRBD2 (6 bases each). There are 13 residues in the CDR3. Germline V gene sequence: CDR1 SGHNT, CDR2 YENEEA. V was clipped by 5 bases and J by 4 bases, with 10 bases between them. CDR3 nucleotides: TGTGCCAGCAGCCCACGGGGGCCAGATACGCAGTATTTT. Protein: CASSPRGPDTQYF.

The chain links TRBV20-1 to TRBJ2-7, with 12 bases lining up with TRBD1. With V trimmed by 0 bases and J by 6 bases, 6 bases remained unmatched. Germline CDR1 and CDR2: DFQATT and SNEGSKA (reference sequence). The CDR3 consists of 15 residues. CDR3 sequence reads: CSAREPGQGAGEQYF. For the CDR3, the DNA is TGCAGTGCTAGAGAACCGGGACAGGGGGCGGGCGAGCAGTACTTC.

The chain is built from TRBV6-1 and TRBJ2-5, with D possibly matching TRBD2 (6 bases). The CDR3 length is 15 residues. Trimming pared 6 bases from V and 4 bases from J, leaving 18 bases between. The V gene's germline CDR1 is MNHNS and CDR2 SASEGT. CDR3 DNA: TGTGCCAGCAGCCGGGGGAGTAACCGCCGAGAGACCCAGTACTTC. Amino acid sequence: CASSRGSNRRETQYF.

The rearrangement joins TRBV6-1 to TRBJ2-7; unclear D gene. Germline V gene sequence: CDR1 MNHNS, CDR2 SASEGT. The CDR3 has 13 amino acids. V was trimmed by 8 bases and J by 2 bases, leaving 13 bases between them. The CDR3 coding sequence is TGTGCCAGCGGGCTCCTACCTCCCTACGAGCAGTACTTC. Translated: CASGLLPPYEQYF.

This clonotype was counted only a few times. The V gene is TRBV6-2 or TRBV6-3, the J gene TRBJ2-7, with 11 bases fitting TRBD2. This CDR3 region has 19 residues. V lost 5 bases to trimming and J lost 3 bases; unmatched junction nucleotides: 18. Germline V CDR1 and CDR2: MNHEY, SVGEGT. The CDR3 region has the DNA TGTGCCAGCAGTACGCGTAGCGGGAGGGCCTCTGTAAAGAACTACGAGCAGTACTTC. Amino acid sequence: CASSTRSGRASVKNYEQYF.

The genes are TRBV18 and TRBJ1-5; 8 bases are shared with TRBD1. J gave up 7 bases and V 5 bases, and 7 bases lay outside the gene matches. The CDR3 extends over 14 amino acids. CDR1 and CDR2 from the germline V gene are KGHSH and LQKENI. DNA of the CDR3: TGTGCCAGCTCAGCTACAGGGGGAATACAGCCCCAGCATTTT. This translates into CASSATGGIQPQHF.

This chain links TRBV19 with TRBJ1-2; weak D call: TRBD1 (6 bases). The V end lost 9 bases, the J end lost 2 bases, and 16 bases lay between the germline ends. CDR3 length: 14 amino acids. Germline assignment: CDR1 LNHDA and CDR2 SQIVND (reference sequence). This CDR3 reads CASRRGAANYGYTF. In DNA form, the CDR3 reads TGTGCCAGCCGCCGGGGGGCAGCCAACTATGGCTACACCTTC.

The chain links TRBV19 to TRBJ2-2; TRBD1 aligns across 9 bases. With V trimmed by 4 bases and J by 5 bases, 11 bases remained unmatched. The CDR3 spans 17 residues. Germline CDR1 reads LNHDA; CDR2 reads SQIVND (reference sequence). The CDR3 DNA sequence: TGTGCCAGTAGTACCCGGGACAGGGTTAGGAATACCGGGGAGCTGTTTTTT. It yields the protein CASSTRDRVRNTGELFF. Looking up the rest from reference TRBV19 and TRBJ2-2 gives the full variable domain: DGGITQSPKYLFRKEGQNVTLSCEQNLNHDAMYWYRQDPGQGLRLIYYSQIVNDFQKGDIAEGYSVSREKKESFPLTVTSAQKNPTAFYLCASSTRDRVRNTGELFFGEGSRLTVL.

The V gene is TRBV4-3, the J gene TRBJ1-6; D gene unclear. V dropped 0 bases and J dropped 7 bases, with 16 bases sitting between them. There are 17 residues in the CDR3. Germline CDR1 reads LGHNA; CDR2 reads YSLEER. The CDR3 loop is CASSQDPGLRRNSPLHF. The DNA of the CDR3 is TGCGCCAGCAGCCAAGACCCCGGGCTTCGGCGGAATTCACCCCTCCACTTT.

The genes are TRBV6-2 or TRBV6-3 and TRBJ2-3; possibly TRBD2 for D (6 bases). CDR3 length: 15 amino acids. CDR1 MNHEY and CDR2 SVGEGT come from the germline V gene. Trimming pared 5 bases from V and 2 bases from J, leaving 14 bases between. CDR3: CASSRGTAYTDTQYF. The CDR3 DNA follows: TGTGCCAGCAGTCGCGGGACTGCTTACACAGATACGCAGTATTTT.

This clonotype was picked up a small number of times. The rearrangement uses TRBV20-1 and TRBJ1-2; D is undetermined. Between the trimmed V and J ends, which lost 3 bases and 2 bases, there was a span of 19 bases. This CDR3 is built from 16 residues. Per germline, CDR1 DFQATT and CDR2 SNEGSKA (reference sequence). The DNA of the CDR3 is TGCAGTGCTAGTGGCAGCGCCTTATCCGGGAACTATGGCTACACCTTC. The encoded protein is CSASGSALSGNYGYTF.

The V and J genes are TRBV19 and TRBJ2-7; 10 bases agree with TRBD2. The junction had 10 bases not matched to a gene; V was cut back by 6 bases and J by 2 bases. CDR3 length: 16 amino acids. Germline values: CDR1 LNHDA, CDR2 SQIVND (reference sequence). The CDR3: CASSRALSGGAYEQYF. CDR3 nucleotide sequence: TGTGCCAGTAGCCGAGCCCTCAGCGGGGGGGCCTACGAGCAGTACTTC.

The chain is built from TRBV18 and TRBJ2-5; D is undetermined. CDR3 length: 12 amino acids. Germline V gives CDR1 KGHSH, CDR2 LQKENI. V was trimmed by 3 bases and J by 2 bases, leaving 4 bases between them. The DNA for the CDR3 is TGTGCCAGCTCACCCGAACAAGAGACCCAGTACTTC. Amino acid sequence: CASSPEQETQYF.

The chain uses TRBV20-1 and TRBJ1-1; perhaps TRBD1 as D (5 bases). V lost 1 base to trimming and J lost 6 bases, with 12 bases between them. The germline V gene encodes CDR1 DFQATT and CDR2 SNEGSKA (reference sequence). The CDR3 length is 13 residues. In DNA, the CDR3 is TGCAGTGCTAGAGGTACAGGCGGGTCTGAAGCTTTCTTT. This codes for CSARGTGGSEAFF.